A selection of T cell receptor beta chains follows, all from one sample in a study of blood T cell repertoires in COVID-19. Libraries were prepared by immunoSEQ multiplex PCR; TCRdb keeps only in-frame clonotypes and omits some of them. The sample lists about 120,000 clones; about 86% were seen once. Source material: peripheral blood. The receptors shown here come from a woman aged 50 to 60 with acute or convalescent COVID-19. CDR3s include the opening cysteine and the closing phenylalanine or tryptophan. The D gene is left open where the match is weak. The size of a clone is reported for some rows only, either as once, few or many, or as a class for expanded clones.

d_call	v_call	clone_size	j_call	cdr3_aa	cdr3_nt
TRBD2	TRBV11-3	NA	TRBJ2-2	CASSLGGTGELFF	TGTGCCAGCAGCTTGGGAGGGACCGGGGAGCTGTTTTTT
NA	TRBV7-2	NA	TRBJ1-1	CASSSQGSDTEAFF	TGTGCCAGCAGCTCACAGGGCAGCGACACTGAAGCTTTCTTT
TRBD1	TRBV27	NA	TRBJ1-4	CASSLGQARGKLFF	TGTGCCAGCAGTCTAGGACAGGCCCGGGGGAAACTGTTTTTT
TRBD1	TRBV5-1	once	TRBJ2-7	CASSLVPGTGSSYEQYF	TGCGCCAGCAGCTTGGTACCCGGGACAGGCAGCTCCTACGAGCAGTACTTC
TRBD1	TRBV9	NA	TRBJ2-7	CASSGTGGSHEQYF	TGTGCCAGCAGCGGAACAGGGGGCTCCCACGAGCAGTACTTC
NA	TRBV6-5	NA	TRBJ2-2	CASSWGVTVNTGELFF	TGTGCCAGCAGTTGGGGGGTGACAGTCAACACCGGGGAGCTGTTTTTT
NA	TRBV7-9	NA	TRBJ1-4	CASRIGGSNEKLFF	TGTGCCAGCAGAATCGGCGGTTCTAATGAAAAACTGTTTTTT
NA	TRBV7-9	NA	TRBJ2-1	CAGFLSAGNEQFF	TGTGCCGGGTTTCTTTCAGCGGGCAATGAGCAGTTCTTC
TRBD1	TRBV9	once	TRBJ2-2	CASTGTVNTGELFF	TGTGCCAGCACCGGGACAGTTAACACCGGGGAGCTGTTTTTT
NA	TRBV10-2	NA	TRBJ1-2	CATTYRVDYGYTF	TGCGCCACCACTTACAGGGTCGACTATGGCTACACCTTC
NA	TRBV5-4	NA	TRBJ1-2	CASRWGGQNYGYTF	TGTGCCAGCAGGTGGGGGGGACAAAACTATGGCTACACCTTC
NA	TRBV5-1	NA	TRBJ2-5	CASSGGSETQYF	TGCGCCAGCAGCGGGGGCTCTGAGACCCAGTACTTC
TRBD1	TRBV29-1	NA	TRBJ1-2	CSVTQGVPNYGYTF	TGCAGCGTTACCCAGGGGGTCCCCAACTATGGCTACACCTTC